This T cell receptor beta chain was captured by sequencing in a study of blood T cell repertoires in COVID-19. Per the germline V gene, CDR1 is SGHRS and CDR2 is YFSETQ. V lost 1 base and J lost 5, with 13 bases in between. The CDR3 has 15 amino acids. Authors' processing steps: Reference gene primer amplification yielded estimated nucleated cell counts. Produced via immunoSEQ multiplex PCR; TCRdb's table is partial and in-frame only. The DNA gave D and trimming, while V, J and clone size come from that table. The sample lists 400,000 or so clones, roughly 86% occurring once. This clone appeared a few times.

Source material: peripheral blood. This sequence joins TRBV5-1 and TRBJ2-1; D possibly corresponds to TRBD2 (5 bases). This TCR was recovered from a human donor in a cohort sampled during active COVID-19. The CDR3 sequence is CASSLRPEGDNEQFF. CDR3 DNA: TGCGCCAGCAGCTTGCGGCCCGAGGGCGACAATGAGCAGTTCTTC.